Listed below are T cell receptor beta chains from one sample, sequenced in a study of blood T cell repertoires in COVID-19. Clones were read by immunoSEQ multiplex PCR, and TCRdb kept only the in-frame ones, dropping some. The data show approximately 200,000 clones, with about 86% seen just once and roughly 4% held by the top ten. The source material was PBMCs or T cells enriched from blood (not recorded which). The receptors stem from a woman aged 30 to 39 who had been exposed to COVID-19. Each CDR3 is given with its conserved first and last residue. A D gene is named only where the DNA matches it firmly. The listing skips clone size in some rows; elsewhere it reads once, few, many or a size class.

d_gene	v_gene	len	abundance	j_gene	CDR3aa	CDR3nt
NA	TRBV7-2	15	once	TRBJ1-3	CASSLAVSSGNTIYF	TGTGCCAGCAGCTTAGCAGTCAGCTCTGGAAACACCATATATTTT
NA	TRBV6-5	14	NA	TRBJ1-5	CASSLRHSNQPQHF	TGTGCCAGCTCCTTGCGGCATAGCAATCAGCCCCAGCATTTT
TRBD1	TRBV7-9	15	NA	TRBJ1-2	CASSQGGTGTYGYTF	TGTGCCAGCAGCCAAGGGGGCACAGGGACCTATGGCTACACCTTC
NA	TRBV30	13	once	TRBJ1-2	CAWSLGVNYGYTF	TGTGCCTGGAGCTTAGGGGTAAACTATGGCTACACCTTC
TRBD2	TRBV5-1	17	NA	TRBJ2-1	CASRPGLAGPKSVEQFF	TGCGCCAGCAGGCCCGGACTAGCGGGGCCGAAGTCTGTTGAGCAGTTCTTC
TRBD1	TRBV19	15	NA	TRBJ1-6	CASSRGQGNNSPLHF	TGTGCCAGTAGTAGAGGACAGGGCAATAATTCACCCCTCCACTTT
NA	TRBV2	14	NA	TRBJ1-5	CASSSPGRNQPQHF	TGTGCCAGCAGTAGTCCAGGCAGGAATCAGCCCCAGCATTTT
TRBD2	TRBV18	15	once	TRBJ2-3	CASSRVAGGPGTQYF	TGTGCCAGCTCCCGGGTAGCGGGGGGGCCCGGTACGCAGTATTTT
NA	TRBV29-1	13	NA	TRBJ2-3	CSVVEGGTDTQYF	TGCAGCGTTGTTGAGGGGGGCACAGATACGCAGTATTTT
NA	TRBV3-1/TRBV3-2	14	NA	TRBJ2-7	CASSQVAESYEQYF	TGTGCCAGCAGCCAAGTGGCGGAGTCCTACGAGCAGTACTTC
TRBD2	TRBV4-2	20	NA	TRBJ2-2	CASSQELVAGGQGDTGELFF	TGTGCCAGCAGCCAAGAACTGGTAGCGGGGGGGCAAGGGGACACCGGGGAGCTGTTTTTT
TRBD1	TRBV6-1	14	NA	TRBJ1-5	CASSEDRGYQPQHF	TGTGCCAGCAGTGAAGACAGGGGGTATCAGCCCCAGCATTTT
TRBD1	TRBV5-1	14	NA	TRBJ1-3	CASSLKGQGNTIYF	TGCGCCAGCAGCTTGAAGGGACAGGGAAACACCATATATTTT
TRBD1	TRBV27	15	once	TRBJ1-6	CASSPIGGRNSPLHF	TGTGCCAGCAGTCCGATAGGGGGCCGGAATTCACCCCTCCACTTT
NA	TRBV25-1	15	few	TRBJ2-2	CASSVAQFNTGELFF	TGTGCCAGCAGCGTGGCCCAATTTAACACCGGGGAGCTGTTTTTT
TRBD1	TRBV12-5	15	NA	TRBJ1-4	CASASGQATNEKLFF	TGTGCTAGTGCCTCGGGACAGGCAACTAATGAAAAACTGTTTTTT
TRBD1	TRBV7-6	14	once	TRBJ1-1	CASSQGQGVTEAFF	TGTGCCAGCAGCCAAGGACAGGGAGTCACTGAAGCTTTCTTT
TRBD1	TRBV25-1	14	NA	TRBJ2-5	CASSARTGVETQYF	TGTGCCAGCAGTGCAAGGACAGGGGTTGAGACCCAGTACTTC
NA	TRBV27	14	NA	TRBJ2-3	CARRRDLSTDTQYF	TGTGCCAGGCGTCGGGACTTGAGCACAGATACGCAGTATTTT
NA	TRBV9	18	NA	TRBJ2-4	CASSVRESGGPGKNIQYF	TGTGCCAGCAGCGTAAGAGAATCCGGAGGGCCAGGCAAAAACATTCAGTACTTC
TRBD1	TRBV30	15	NA	TRBJ1-1	CAWSTRDRGRGEAFF	TGTGCCTGGAGTACCCGGGACAGGGGGCGAGGTGAAGCTTTCTTT
NA	TRBV3-1/TRBV3-2	16	NA	TRBJ2-2	CASSLRGSPNTGELFF	TGTGCCAGCAGCCTAAGGGGGTCTCCGAACACCGGGGAGCTGTTTTTT
NA	TRBV6-5	14	NA	TRBJ1-1	CASTLTEGNTEAFF	TGTGCCAGCACCCTAACGGAGGGGAACACTGAAGCTTTCTTT
TRBD2	TRBV2	13	NA	TRBJ2-7	CASSEGPGGRQYF	TGTGCCAGCAGTGAAGGACCGGGGGGTCGGCAGTACTTC
NA	TRBV6-5	13	few	TRBJ2-5	CASELRVGETQYF	TGTGCCAGCGAGCTGAGGGTGGGTGAGACCCAGTACTTC
TRBD1	TRBV3-1/TRBV3-2	14	NA	TRBJ1-5	CASSLQGGNQPQHF	TGTGCCAGCAGCCTCCAGGGGGGCAATCAGCCCCAGCATTTT
TRBD1	TRBV6-2/TRBV6-3	14	NA	TRBJ1-5	CASTPGQSNQPQHF	TGTGCCAGCACCCCGGGACAGAGCAATCAGCCCCAGCATTTT
NA	TRBV5-1	19	NA	TRBJ2-2	CASSRTEGAPPSGTGELFF	TGCGCCAGCAGCCGGACGGAGGGGGCCCCACCCAGCGGGACCGGGGAGCTGTTTTTT
NA	TRBV5-1	14	NA	TRBJ1-4	CASATGQANEKLFF	TGCGCCAGCGCCACAGGCCAGGCTAATGAAAAACTGTTTTTT
TRBD2	TRBV5-1	20	NA	TRBJ2-1	CASSLDGVAGGRSSYNEQFF	TGCGCCAGCAGCTTGGACGGAGTAGCGGGGGGCCGAAGCTCCTACAATGAGCAGTTCTTC
NA	TRBV15	13	NA	TRBJ1-5	CATSGARDQPQHF	TGTGCCACCAGCGGGGCTAGGGATCAGCCCCAGCATTTT
NA	TRBV5-1	12	NA	TRBJ1-1	CASSPGHPEAFF	TGCGCCAGCAGCCCGGGACACCCTGAAGCTTTCTTT
TRBD1	TRBV30	16	once	TRBJ2-7	CAWSGKGETGMYAQYF	TGTGCCTGGAGCGGTAAGGGGGAGACAGGGATGTACGCGCAGTACTTC
NA	TRBV6-5	15	once	TRBJ1-2	CASSYGGGNYYGYTF	TGTGCCAGCAGTTACGGTGGGGGGAACTACTATGGCTACACCTTC
NA	TRBV18	16	NA	TRBJ1-1	CASSPRAPSGSSEAFF	TGTGCCAGCTCACCACGGGCCCCCTCAGGAAGTTCTGAAGCTTTCTTT
TRBD1	TRBV4-2	16	NA	TRBJ1-1	CASSQEGRGPDPEAFF	TGTGCCAGCAGCCAGGAAGGAAGGGGGCCCGACCCTGAAGCTTTCTTT
TRBD2	TRBV6-5	15	NA	TRBJ2-6	CASSPGGSGANVLTF	TGTGCCAGCAGTCCGGGGGGTTCTGGGGCCAACGTCCTGACTTTC
NA	TRBV4-2	12	NA	TRBJ2-2	CASRGASGELFF	TGTGCCAGCAGGGGGGCGTCCGGGGAGCTGTTTTTT
TRBD1	TRBV5-1	16	NA	TRBJ2-2	CASSFTGGASIGELFF	TGCGCCAGCAGCTTCACAGGGGGCGCATCGATCGGGGAGCTGTTTTTT
NA	TRBV6-1	14	NA	TRBJ1-4	CASSDGGTNEKLFF	TGTGCCAGCAGTGATGGTGGCACTAATGAAAAACTGTTTTTT
NA	TRBV24-1	14	NA	TRBJ1-2	CATSDLFLNYGYTF	TGTGCCACCAGTGATCTCTTCTTGAACTATGGCTACACCTTC
NA	TRBV21-1	19	NA	TRBJ2-5	CASSINWSPETDRGETQYF	TGTGCCAGCAGCATAAACTGGTCTCCTGAGACGGACAGGGGAGAGACCCAGTACTTC
NA	TRBV5-6	16	NA	TRBJ1-5	CASSLWQTYSNQPQHF	TGTGCCAGCAGCTTATGGCAGACATATAGCAATCAGCCCCAGCATTTT
NA	TRBV21-1	14	NA	TRBJ2-3	CASSKEEGTDTQYF	TGTGCCAGCAGCAAAGAAGAGGGAACAGATACGCAGTATTTT
TRBD2	TRBV6-1	15	NA	TRBJ2-1	CASSEGTSGGNEQFF	TGTGCCAGCAGTGAAGGGACTAGCGGGGGCAATGAGCAGTTCTTC
NA	TRBV9	14	NA	TRBJ1-2	CASSAKTAFYGYTF	TGTGCCAGCAGCGCAAAGACAGCTTTCTATGGCTACACCTTC
NA	TRBV30	15	few	TRBJ1-5	CAWSAPGNRPQPQHF	TGTGCCTGGAGCGCCCCAGGGAACAGACCTCAGCCCCAGCATTTT
NA	TRBV30	13	NA	TRBJ1-4	CAWSVGGTSPLFF	TGTGCCTGGAGTGTAGGAGGGACCTCTCCTCTGTTTTTT
TRBD2	TRBV4-2	16	NA	TRBJ2-7	CASSQEVAGTSYEQYF	TGTGCCAGCAGCCAAGAGGTAGCGGGGACCTCCTACGAGCAGTACTTC
NA	TRBV7-6	16	NA	TRBJ1-4	CASSPEGHWANEKLFF	TGTGCCAGCAGCCCCGAGGGCCACTGGGCTAATGAAAAACTGTTTTTT
TRBD1	TRBV12-5	14	NA	TRBJ1-2	CASGLTGTGGGYTF	TGTGCTAGTGGCCTAACCGGGACAGGCGGTGGCTACACCTTC
NA	TRBV19	15	once	TRBJ2-5	CASSMEETGVETQYF	TGTGCCAGTAGTATGGAGGAGACAGGAGTCGAGACCCAGTACTTC
NA	TRBV14	17	NA	TRBJ1-1	CASSQGRGYSYEFEAFF	TGTGCCAGCAGCCAAGGTCGGGGATACTCGTACGAGTTTGAAGCTTTCTTT